The 31 T cell receptor beta chains in this list originate from one sample, sequenced in a study of CXCR3-negative and CXCR3-positive naive CD8 T cells. The method, 5' RACE with UMI labels, was used to prepare the TRB cDNA libraries. TCRdb processed the 5' RACE reads again and assigns one entry to each CDR3 protein, with no DNA. This table lists fewer than 55,000 distinct CDR3 sequences. Sequencing was done on a sample of naive CXCR3- CD8+ T cells from blood. This sample's subset: CD45RO-CCR7+CD27+CD95- naive CD8+ T cells lacking CXCR3 (TNR3-). These receptors originate from a human donor in good health. Some clones in this sample may be carry-over from other donors' samples.

Here the CDR3 reads CASSQAQGQVMNTGELFF. The chain is built from TRBV4-1 and TRBJ2-2; with no DNA, the TCRdb D assignment of TRBD1 cannot be verified. CDR3 length: 18 residues. Germline loops: CDR1 MGHRA, CDR2 YSYEKL.

The rearrangement uses TRBV20-1 and TRBJ2-3. The CDR3 contains 14 residues. Germline CDR1 and CDR2: DFQATT and SNEGSKA (reference sequence). CDR3 sequence: CSARDSRAADTQYF.

The J gene is TRBJ2-1, the V gene TRBV29-1; TCRdb gives TRBD2 as the D gene, but with no DNA this cannot be confirmed. The CDR3 has 15 residues. CDR1 SQVTM and CDR2 ANQGSEA come from the germline V gene. CDR3 in amino acids: CSVEGGTSGLNEQFF.

The V call is TRBV6-2 or TRBV6-3, the J call TRBJ2-3; TCRdb's D gene call, TRBD1, goes unchecked for lack of DNA. Germline V CDR1 and CDR2: MNHEY, SVGEGT. The CDR3 covers 20 residues. CDR3 region: CASSYSSQASLQGGTDTQYF.

The chain combines TRBV29-1 with TRBJ2-2; absent DNA, TCRdb's TRBD2 call cannot be checked. Germline assignment: CDR1 SQVTM and CDR2 ANQGSEA. The length of the CDR3 is 16 residues. The CDR3 sequence is CSVERVAGRNTGELFF.

The gene calls are TRBV7-3 and TRBJ2-2. The germline V gene encodes CDR1 SGHTA and CDR2 FQGTGA. The CDR3 has 12 residues. The CDR3 protein is CASSLVTGELFF. Drawing the rest from reference TRBV7-3 and TRBJ2-2, the complete variable domain is GAGVSQTPSNKVTEKGKYVELRCDPISGHTALYWYRQSLGQGPEFLIYFQGTGAADDSGLPNDRFFAVRPEGSVSTLKIQRTERGDSAVYLCASSLVTGELFFGEGSRLTVL.

This chain connects TRBV20-1 to TRBJ2-1; TCRdb lists TRBD1, though no DNA is available to test this call. This CDR3 is built from 15 residues. The germline V gene has CDR1 DFQATT and CDR2 SNEGSKA (reference sequence). The CDR3 spells CSARALAGGNNEQFF.

V gene TRBV11-2 combines with J gene TRBJ2-5; TCRdb's D gene call, TRBD1, goes unchecked for lack of DNA. Germline V CDR1 and CDR2: SGHAT, FQNNGV. This CDR3 region has 16 residues. The chain's CDR3 is CASSLDIGQEEGTQYF. The full variable domain, rest sourced from reference TRBV11-2 and TRBJ2-5, is EAGVAQSPRYKIIEKRQSVAFWCNPISGHATLYWYQQILGQGPKLLIQFQNNGVVDDSQLPKDRFSAERLKGVDSTLKIQPAKLEDSAVYLCASSLDIGQEEGTQYFGPGTRLLVL.

The V call is TRBV12-3 or TRBV12-4, the J call TRBJ1-2; TCRdb lists TRBD1, though no DNA is available to test this call. The CDR3 has 13 amino acids. CDR3 loop: CASSFSGSYGYTF.

The genes are TRBV29-1 and TRBJ1-5; TCRdb returns TRBD1, unconfirmable since there is no DNA. Looked up from germline, CDR1 is SQVTM and CDR2 is ANQGSEA. This CDR3 has 14 amino acids. The CDR3 region is CSVEGYRAGQPQHF.

This chain connects TRBV6-5 to TRBJ2-7; TCRdb names TRBD1, which stays unverified in the absence of DNA. Per the germline V gene, CDR1 is MNHEY and CDR2 is SVGAGI. CDR3 size: 14 residues. CDR3 amino acids: CASRLQGEENEQYF.

CDR3 residues: CASSFLPALLAGGPREKETQYF. This chain links TRBV28 with TRBJ2-5; TCRdb's D call of TRBD2 is untestable without DNA. The germline V gene encodes CDR1 MDHEN and CDR2 SYDVKM. This CDR3 region has 22 residues.

The chain employs TRBV5-1 and TRBJ2-1; TCRdb's D call of TRBD2 is untestable without DNA. CDR1 and CDR2 (germline): SGHRS, YFSETQ. This CDR3 is 13 amino acids long. CDR3: CASRGTSGNEQFF.

The J gene is TRBJ2-1, the V gene TRBV4-2; there is no DNA to check the TCRdb D call of TRBD1. Germline CDR1 and CDR2: LGHNA and YNFKEQ. The CDR3 runs to 13 residues. The CDR3: CASSQARGREQFF.

J is TRBJ2-2 and V is TRBV20-1; the D call of TRBD1 rests on TCRdb alone, since no DNA is present to check it. CDR3 size: 15 residues. Germline V gene data show CDR1 as DFQATT and CDR2 as SNEGSKA (reference sequence). CDR3 protein: CSASGPGANTGELFF.

The chain combines TRBV6-5 with TRBJ1-2; TCRdb's D gene call, TRBD1, goes unchecked for lack of DNA. Germline assignment: CDR1 MNHEY and CDR2 SVGAGI. There are 14 residues in the CDR3. The CDR3 sequence: CASSANRGAYGYTF.

The chain joins TRBV7-3 to TRBJ2-7. Germline V gives CDR1 SGHTA, CDR2 FQGTGA. This CDR3 spans 13 amino acids. The CDR3 loop reads CASSLGYSKEQYF.

The V gene is TRBV21-1, the J gene TRBJ2-5; TCRdb's D call, TRBD2, is unchecked because there is no DNA. TRBV21-1 is noted as a pseudogene. The CDR3 consists of 17 residues. The CDR3 here is CASSKASGGAEQETQYF.

This chain uses TRBV7-6 with TRBJ2-3; no DNA is available, so the TRBD1 call from TCRdb remains unchecked. There are 14 residues in the CDR3. CDR1 SGHVS and CDR2 FNYEAQ come from the germline V gene. The CDR3 loop is CASSPQWGTDTQYF.

V usage is TRBV29-1 and J usage is TRBJ2-7; TCRdb reports TRBD1, a call that lacks DNA to check it against. The germline V gene has CDR1 SQVTM and CDR2 ANQGSEA. The CDR3 totals 12 residues. CDR3 sequence: CSVGQPNYEQYF.

The V call is TRBV29-1, the J call TRBJ2-4. The CDR3 consists of 13 residues. Germline V gene sequence: CDR1 SQVTM, CDR2 ANQGSEA. CDR3 sequence: CSVVVVAKNIQYF.

This chain links TRBV3-1 with TRBJ2-3; TCRdb's D gene call, TRBD1, goes unchecked for lack of DNA. Germline V lookup: CDR1 LGHDT, CDR2 YNNKEL (reference sequence). This CDR3 is built from 14 residues. CDR3 protein: CASSQEGVFATQYF.

The chain uses TRBV28 and TRBJ2-7; TCRdb's assignment of TRBD1 cannot be checked, as there is no DNA. The length of the CDR3 is 17 residues. Germline values: CDR1 MDHEN, CDR2 SYDVKM. This CDR3 reads CASSPVGGAYHSYEQYF.

V gene TRBV29-1 combines with J gene TRBJ2-3; TCRdb indicates TRBD1, and absent DNA this call remains unverified. The CDR3 consists of 13 residues. Germline lookup yields CDR1 SQVTM and CDR2 ANQGSEA. The chain's CDR3 is CSAEGGGLDTQYF.

This clonotype ranks as medium-sized (0.01 to 0.1%) in terms of frequency. The chain's CDR3 is CASSQTGGAGNQPQHF. The chain joins TRBV4-1 to TRBJ1-5; checking the TCRdb D call of TRBD1 is not possible without DNA. Per the germline V gene, CDR1 is MGHRA and CDR2 is YSYEKL. This CDR3 comprises 16 residues.

V is TRBV3-1 and J is TRBJ2-1; no DNA is available, so the TRBD1 call from TCRdb remains unchecked. Germline V CDR1 and CDR2: LGHDT, YNNKEL (reference sequence). This CDR3 has 16 amino acids. This CDR3 is CASSQDYGGLGTEQFF.

The gene calls are TRBV2 and TRBJ2-7; TCRdb selects TRBD1, and the lack of DNA leaves this call unchecked. CDR1 and CDR2 from the germline V gene are SNHLY and FYNNEI. The CDR3 totals 12 residues. The chain's CDR3 is CANKGGYYEQYF.

The chain links TRBV12-3 or TRBV12-4 to TRBJ1-1. CDR3 length: 15 residues. This CDR3 reads CASSSLNHANTEAFF.

The chain combines TRBV14 with TRBJ2-7; TCRdb designates TRBD2, a call that cannot be tested without DNA. The CDR3 loop spans 14 amino acids. From germline, CDR1 is SGHDN and CDR2 FVKESK. The CDR3 protein is CASSGLPSSYEQYF.

V gene TRBV28 combines with J gene TRBJ1-2. Germline CDR1 MDHEN, CDR2 SYDVKM. The CDR3 has 13 residues. The CDR3 here is CASSLSAIYGYTF.

The rearrangement joins TRBV29-1 to TRBJ1-4. This CDR3 has 12 residues. CDR1 and CDR2 (germline): SQVTM, ANQGSEA. CDR3 region: CSVEWMSEELFF. Based on the CDR3 plus reference TRBV29-1 and TRBJ1-4, the full variable domain is SAVISQKPSRDICQRGTSLTIQCQVDSQVTMMFWYRQQPGQSLTLIATANQGSEATYESGFVIDKFPISRPNLTFSTLTVSNMSPEDSSIYLCSVEWMSEELFFGSGTQLSVL.